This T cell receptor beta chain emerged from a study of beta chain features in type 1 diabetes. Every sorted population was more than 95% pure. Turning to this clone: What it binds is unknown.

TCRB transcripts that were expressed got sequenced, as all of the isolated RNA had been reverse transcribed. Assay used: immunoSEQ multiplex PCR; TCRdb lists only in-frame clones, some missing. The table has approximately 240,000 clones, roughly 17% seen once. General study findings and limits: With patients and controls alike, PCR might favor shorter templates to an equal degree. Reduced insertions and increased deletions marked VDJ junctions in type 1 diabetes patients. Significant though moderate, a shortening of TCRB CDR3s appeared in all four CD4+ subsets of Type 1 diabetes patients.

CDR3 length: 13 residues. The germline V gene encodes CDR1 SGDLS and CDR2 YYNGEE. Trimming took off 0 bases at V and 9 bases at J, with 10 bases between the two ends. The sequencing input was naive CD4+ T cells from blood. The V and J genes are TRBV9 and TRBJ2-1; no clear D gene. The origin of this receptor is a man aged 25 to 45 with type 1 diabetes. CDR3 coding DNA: TGTGCCAGCAGCGTAGCCAGTGACACTGAGCAGTTCTTC. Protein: CASSVASDTEQFF.